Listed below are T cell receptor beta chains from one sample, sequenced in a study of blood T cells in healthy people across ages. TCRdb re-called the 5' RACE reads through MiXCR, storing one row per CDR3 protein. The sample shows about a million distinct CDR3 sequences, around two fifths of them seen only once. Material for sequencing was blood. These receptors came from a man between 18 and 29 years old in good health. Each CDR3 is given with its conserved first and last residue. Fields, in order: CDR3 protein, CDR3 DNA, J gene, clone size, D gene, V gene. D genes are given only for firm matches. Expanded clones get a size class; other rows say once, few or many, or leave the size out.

CDR3aa: CSVAGTRLSREQYF
CDR3nt: TGCAGCGTGGCCGGGACACGGCTATCGCGCGAGCAGTACTTC
j_gene: TRBJ2-7
abundance: few
d_gene: .
v_gene: TRBV29-1

CDR3aa: CASSLDQVLEQFF
CDR3nt: TGTGCCAGCAGTCTCGACCAGGTTTTAGAGCAGTTCTTC
j_gene: TRBJ2-1
abundance: few
d_gene: .
v_gene: TRBV12-3/TRBV12-4

CDR3aa: CAGIARGTNEKLFF
CDR3nt: TGTGCCGGCATCGCCCGGGGCACTAATGAAAAACTGTTTTTT
j_gene: TRBJ1-4
abundance: few
d_gene: .
v_gene: TRBV30

CDR3aa: CSAGQGRNYGYTF
CDR3nt: TGCAGCGCTGGACAGGGGAGGAACTATGGCTACACCTTC
j_gene: TRBJ1-2
abundance: few
d_gene: TRBD1
v_gene: TRBV29-1

CDR3aa: CSARVPGGTEAFF
CDR3nt: TGCAGTGCTAGAGTTCCGGGAGGGACTGAAGCTTTCTTT
j_gene: TRBJ1-1
abundance: .
d_gene: .
v_gene: TRBV20-1

CDR3aa: CASSPRFGPIEAFF
CDR3nt: TGTGCCAGCAGCCCTCGGTTCGGACCCATCGAAGCTTTCTTT
j_gene: TRBJ1-1
abundance: few
d_gene: .
v_gene: TRBV9

CDR3aa: CASSQSWGQGNIQYF
CDR3nt: TGTGCCAGCAGCCAATCTTGGGGGCAGGGAAACATTCAGTACTTC
j_gene: TRBJ2-4
abundance: few
d_gene: .
v_gene: TRBV4-2

CDR3aa: CASSLGTGVAQPQHF
CDR3nt: TGTGCCAGCAGTCTCGGGACAGGGGTAGCCCAGCCCCAGCATTTT
j_gene: TRBJ1-5
abundance: .
d_gene: TRBD1
v_gene: TRBV4-2

CDR3aa: CASSYSGGGEKLFF
CDR3nt: TGTGCCAGCAGTTACTCCGGGGGTGGTGAAAAACTGTTTTTT
j_gene: TRBJ1-4
abundance: .
d_gene: .
v_gene: TRBV6-6

CDR3aa: CASFRISDTGAFF
CDR3nt: TGTGCCAGCTTTCGTATTAGTGACACTGGAGCTTTCTTT
j_gene: TRBJ1-1
abundance: .
d_gene: .
v_gene: TRBV7-8

CDR3aa: CAISDSGGSSYEQYF
CDR3nt: TGTGCCATCAGTGATTCAGGGGGAAGCTCCTACGAGCAGTACTTC
j_gene: TRBJ2-7
abundance: few
d_gene: TRBD1
v_gene: TRBV10-3

CDR3aa: CSARDRVNVQETQYF
CDR3nt: TGCAGTGCTAGAGACAGGGTTAACGTACAAGAGACCCAGTACTTC
j_gene: TRBJ2-5
abundance: .
d_gene: .
v_gene: TRBV20-1

CDR3aa: CASSSRTDGLYGYTF
CDR3nt: TGTGCCAGCAGTTCTCGGACAGATGGGCTCTATGGCTACACCTTC
j_gene: TRBJ1-2
abundance: .
d_gene: .
v_gene: TRBV6-2/TRBV6-3

CDR3aa: CASTSGQPQHF
CDR3nt: TGTGCCAGCACCTCGGGTCAGCCCCAGCATTTT
j_gene: TRBJ1-5
abundance: few
d_gene: .
v_gene: TRBV12-3/TRBV12-4

CDR3aa: CASSFWPPPSGELFF
CDR3nt: TGTGCCAGCAGCTTTTGGCCACCACCGTCCGGGGAGCTGTTTTTT
j_gene: TRBJ2-2
abundance: .
d_gene: .
v_gene: TRBV7-2

CDR3aa: CASRKTPVTEAFF
CDR3nt: TGTGCCAGCAGAAAGACCCCTGTGACTGAAGCTTTCTTT
j_gene: TRBJ1-1
abundance: .
d_gene: .
v_gene: TRBV7-2

CDR3aa: CASSQRTGHNQPQHF
CDR3nt: TGTGCCAGCAGCCAAAGGACAGGCCACAATCAGCCCCAGCATTTT
j_gene: TRBJ1-5
abundance: few
d_gene: TRBD1
v_gene: TRBV7-2

CDR3aa: CASSSGGLNQPQHF
CDR3nt: TGTGCCAGCAGCTCGGGAGGCCTTAATCAGCCCCAGCATTTT
j_gene: TRBJ1-5
abundance: once
d_gene: .
v_gene: TRBV12-3/TRBV12-4

CDR3aa: CASSEALPQANYGYTF
CDR3nt: TGTGCCAGCAGTGAAGCACTGCCACAGGCGAACTATGGCTACACCTTC
j_gene: TRBJ1-2
abundance: few
d_gene: .
v_gene: TRBV6-1

CDR3aa: CACSLTRDNQETQYF
CDR3nt: TGCGCCTGCAGCTTGACCCGGGACAACCAAGAGACCCAGTACTTC
j_gene: TRBJ2-5
abundance: once
d_gene: .
v_gene: TRBV5-1

CDR3aa: CASGGGPYNEQYF
CDR3nt: TGTGCCAGCGGGGGGGGGCCTTACAATGAGCAGTACTTC
j_gene: TRBJ2-7
abundance: .
d_gene: .
v_gene: TRBV12-3/TRBV12-4

CDR3aa: CASSRRGAGTNYGYTF
CDR3nt: TGTGCCAGCAGTCGTAGAGGGGCGGGAACTAACTATGGCTACACCTTC
j_gene: TRBJ1-2
abundance: .
d_gene: .
v_gene: TRBV9

CDR3aa: CASSPTRTGGGYGYTF
CDR3nt: TGTGCCAGCAGTCCAACTCGGACAGGGGGAGGCTATGGCTACACCTTC
j_gene: TRBJ1-2
abundance: few
d_gene: TRBD1
v_gene: TRBV12-3/TRBV12-4

CDR3aa: CASSPRGGTVDTEAFF
CDR3nt: TGTGCCAGCAGTCCCCGAGGGGGGACAGTGGACACTGAAGCTTTCTTT
j_gene: TRBJ1-1
abundance: few
d_gene: TRBD1
v_gene: TRBV25-1

CDR3aa: CATPRGSAQNTGELFF
CDR3nt: TGTGCCACCCCACGGGGCTCTGCTCAGAACACCGGGGAGCTGTTTTTT
j_gene: TRBJ2-2
abundance: .
d_gene: .
v_gene: TRBV7-2

CDR3aa: CAVSPASYYGYTF
CDR3nt: TGTGCCGTATCTCCCGCTTCCTACTATGGCTACACCTTC
j_gene: TRBJ1-2
abundance: few
d_gene: .
v_gene: TRBV6-2/TRBV6-3

CDR3aa: CSARGADSPLHF
CDR3nt: TGCAGTGCTAGAGGTGCGGATTCACCCCTCCACTTT
j_gene: TRBJ1-6
abundance: .
d_gene: .
v_gene: TRBV20-1

CDR3aa: CSVVGGQGAVFQETQYF
CDR3nt: TGCAGCGTTGTGGGAGGGCAGGGGGCGGTCTTTCAAGAGACCCAGTACTTC
j_gene: TRBJ2-5
abundance: many
d_gene: .
v_gene: TRBV29-1

CDR3aa: CASSAQTETNSPLHF
CDR3nt: TGTGCCAGCAGTGCCCAGACAGAAACCAATTCACCCCTCCACTTT
j_gene: TRBJ1-6
abundance: few
d_gene: .
v_gene: TRBV6-6

CDR3aa: CASSYSFGGQSYNSPLHF
CDR3nt: TGTGCCAGCAGTTACTCGTTCGGGGGGCAATCCTATAATTCACCCCTCCACTTT
j_gene: TRBJ1-6
abundance: .
d_gene: .
v_gene: TRBV6-5

CDR3aa: CASTFIGTNTGELFF
CDR3nt: TGTGCCAGCACTTTCATCGGGACGAACACCGGGGAGCTGTTTTTT
j_gene: TRBJ2-2
abundance: .
d_gene: .
v_gene: TRBV6-2/TRBV6-3

CDR3aa: CASSEGAGRSYNEQFF
CDR3nt: TGCGCCAGCAGCGAAGGAGCGGGGCGCTCCTACAATGAGCAGTTCTTC
j_gene: TRBJ2-1
abundance: .
d_gene: TRBD2
v_gene: TRBV5-1

CDR3aa: CASSATEGQETQYF
CDR3nt: TGTGCCAGCAGCGCCACTGAAGGCCAAGAGACCCAGTACTTC
j_gene: TRBJ2-5
abundance: .
d_gene: .
v_gene: TRBV7-9

CDR3aa: CASRPSGGRTDTQYF
CDR3nt: TGTGCCAGCAGGCCTAGCGGGGGACGCACAGATACGCAGTATTTT
j_gene: TRBJ2-3
abundance: .
d_gene: TRBD2
v_gene: TRBV12-3/TRBV12-4

CDR3aa: CASSFGWPLGNQPQHF
CDR3nt: TGTGCCAGCAGTTTTGGGTGGCCCCTGGGCAATCAGCCCCAGCATTTT
j_gene: TRBJ1-5
abundance: few
d_gene: .
v_gene: TRBV27

CDR3aa: CSAPRGYEQFF
CDR3nt: TGCAGTGCTCCCCGGGGCTATGAGCAGTTCTTC
j_gene: TRBJ2-1
abundance: few
d_gene: .
v_gene: TRBV20-1

CDR3aa: CASRTTKGTEAFF
CDR3nt: TGTGCCAGCAGAACTACGAAGGGCACTGAAGCTTTCTTT
j_gene: TRBJ1-1
abundance: once
d_gene: .
v_gene: TRBV3-1

CDR3aa: CASSKRGTGRDTQYF
CDR3nt: TGTGCCAGCTCAAAAAGAGGGACAGGGAGGGATACGCAGTATTTT
j_gene: TRBJ2-3
abundance: few
d_gene: TRBD1
v_gene: TRBV25-1

CDR3aa: CSARRQGDIPDTQYF
CDR3nt: TGCAGTGCCAGGCGTCAGGGTGACATCCCAGATACGCAGTATTTT
j_gene: TRBJ2-3
abundance: few
d_gene: .
v_gene: TRBV20-1

CDR3aa: CASSLGTGIGGETQYF
CDR3nt: TGTGCCAGCAGTTTAGGGACAGGGATAGGAGGGGAGACCCAGTACTTC
j_gene: TRBJ2-5
abundance: few
d_gene: TRBD1
v_gene: TRBV12-3/TRBV12-4

CDR3aa: CASSLTETSVNNSPLHF
CDR3nt: TGCGCCAGCAGCCTGACAGAAACCTCAGTTAATAATTCACCCCTCCACTTT
j_gene: TRBJ1-6
abundance: .
d_gene: .
v_gene: TRBV5-1

CDR3aa: CASSLVGRTNEKLFF
CDR3nt: TGTGCCAGCAGCTTAGTAGGCAGAACTAATGAAAAACTGTTTTTT
j_gene: TRBJ1-4
abundance: .
d_gene: .
v_gene: TRBV7-2

CDR3aa: CASSFADNEQFF
CDR3nt: TGTGCCAGCAGCTTCGCGGACAATGAGCAGTTCTTC
j_gene: TRBJ2-1
abundance: few
d_gene: .
v_gene: TRBV5-6

CDR3aa: CSASSRAGEDNEQFF
CDR3nt: TGCAGTGCTAGTAGCCGGGCAGGGGAGGACAATGAGCAGTTCTTC
j_gene: TRBJ2-1
abundance: few
d_gene: .
v_gene: TRBV20-1

CDR3aa: CASSYLLALATDTQYF
CDR3nt: TGTGCCAGCAGTTACCTACTAGCGCTCGCGACAGATACGCAGTATTTT
j_gene: TRBJ2-3
abundance: .
d_gene: TRBD2
v_gene: TRBV6-2/TRBV6-3

CDR3aa: CASSEVSAKDTEAFF
CDR3nt: TGTGCCAGCAGTGAAGTTTCAGCTAAGGACACTGAAGCTTTCTTT
j_gene: TRBJ1-1
abundance: .
d_gene: .
v_gene: TRBV2

CDR3aa: CASSLSLAGGLNEQYF
CDR3nt: TGTGCCAGCAGTTTATCGCTAGCGGGGGGGCTCAATGAGCAGTACTTC
j_gene: TRBJ2-7
abundance: few
d_gene: TRBD2
v_gene: TRBV27

CDR3aa: CSASRQGAGMEQFF
CDR3nt: TGCAGTGCTAGTCGGCAGGGGGCCGGGATGGAGCAGTTCTTC
j_gene: TRBJ2-1
abundance: .
d_gene: TRBD1
v_gene: TRBV20-1

CDR3aa: CASSEGGLHYGYTF
CDR3nt: TGTGCCAGCAGTGAAGGGGGACTACACTATGGCTACACCTTC
j_gene: TRBJ1-2
abundance: once
d_gene: .
v_gene: TRBV25-1

CDR3aa: CASSPAGNTQYF
CDR3nt: TGTGCCAGTAGTCCCGCCGGTAATACGCAGTATTTT
j_gene: TRBJ2-3
abundance: .
d_gene: .
v_gene: TRBV19

CDR3aa: CASSLAGQGAKGTEAFF
CDR3nt: TGCGCCAGCAGCTTAGCGGGACAGGGGGCAAAGGGCACTGAAGCTTTCTTT
j_gene: TRBJ1-1
abundance: .
d_gene: TRBD1
v_gene: TRBV5-1

CDR3aa: CASSPSGSGYLDTEAFF
CDR3nt: TGTGCCAGCAGTCCCAGTGGGTCAGGGTATCTGGACACTGAAGCTTTCTTT
j_gene: TRBJ1-1
abundance: .
d_gene: .
v_gene: TRBV25-1